This entry lists 15 T cell receptor beta chains sequenced from one sample in a study of cytomegalovirus exposure and HLA in healthy donors. The PCR contained 60 Vbeta and 13 Jbeta primers. TCRdb's copy holds only in-frame clones and misses some; the assay was immunoSEQ multiplex PCR. The table includes fewer than 150,000 clones, 66% detected once. The sample was PBMCs. These receptors were collected from a human donor in good health.

The chain is built from TRBV2 and TRBJ1-3; the match to TRBD1 covers 8 bases. Germline V gene sequence: CDR1 SNHLY, CDR2 FYNNEI. J gave up 2 bases and V 7 bases, and 7 bases lay outside the gene matches. The CDR3 has 15 residues. The CDR3 DNA sequence: TGTGCCAGCACCGCTCAGGGGGCCACTGGAAACACCATATATTTT. It encodes CASTAQGATGNTIYF.

The V and J genes are TRBV12-5 and TRBJ2-2; TRBD2 might be the D (5 bases). Per the germline V gene, CDR1 is LGHNT and CDR2 is FRNRAP. This CDR3 region has 14 residues. V lost 0 bases to trimming and J lost 9 bases, with 11 bases between them. Written as DNA, the CDR3 is TGTGCTAGTGGTTTGGTCACGGTAGCGCGGGAGCTGTTTTTT. This encodes CASGLVTVARELFF.

J is TRBJ2-3 and V is TRBV7-3; tentative D call: TRBD2 (5 bases). Germline loops: CDR1 SGHTA, CDR2 FQGTGA. Trimming pared 6 bases from V and 4 bases from J, leaving 17 bases between. This CDR3 is 15 amino acids long. The CDR3 loop is CASRITPEVADTQYF. Here the CDR3 DNA reads TGTGCCAGCAGAATTACTCCGGAGGTGGCAGATACGCAGTATTTT. The full variable domain, rest sourced from reference TRBV7-3 and TRBJ2-3, is GAGVSQTPSNKVTEKGKYVELRCDPISGHTALYWYRQSLGQGPEFLIYFQGTGAADDSGLPNDRFFAVRPEGSVSTLKIQRTERGDSAVYLCASRITPEVADTQYFGPGTRLTVL.

The chain is built from TRBV19 and TRBJ2-1; 10 bases are shared with TRBD1. The germline V gene encodes CDR1 LNHDA and CDR2 SQIVND (reference sequence). The length of the CDR3 is 14 residues. Unmatched junction bases numbered 7, after V lost 4 bases and J lost 10 bases. Here the CDR3 reads CASSTGQGSKEQFF. CDR3 sequence (DNA): TGTGCCAGTAGTACGGGACAGGGGAGCAAGGAGCAGTTCTTC.

V is TRBV11-2 and J is TRBJ2-5; 11 nucleotides agree with TRBD2. Germline-derived CDR1 and CDR2 are SGHAT and FQNNGV. Trimming cost V 5 bases and J 4 bases; bases outside gene matches: 9. The CDR3 covers 16 residues. This chain's CDR3 is CASSARLAGTPETQYF. DNA for the CDR3: TGTGCCAGCAGCGCCCGACTAGCGGGAACCCCAGAGACCCAGTACTTC.

The chain recombines TRBV10-3 with TRBJ2-2; 7 positions match TRBD1. This CDR3 contains 14 residues. Per germline, CDR1 ENHRY and CDR2 SYGVKD. After removal of 6 bases from V and 2 bases from J, the junction contained 3 bases not matched to a gene. As DNA, the CDR3 is TGTGCCATCAGCCGGGACAGAAACACCGGGGAGCTGTTTTTT. It translates to CAISRDRNTGELFF.

The genes are TRBV19 and TRBJ2-2; a possible D gene is TRBD2 (6 bases). CDR3 length equals 15 residues. Trimming shortened V by 4 bases and J by 6 bases, and 15 bases separated the two germline ends. Germline CDR1 reads LNHDA; CDR2 reads SQIVND (reference sequence). The CDR3 here is CASSTYRLVPGELFF. DNA of the CDR3: TGTGCCAGTAGTACCTATCGACTAGTTCCCGGGGAGCTGTTTTTT.

The sample holds one count of this clone. The chain has TRBV7-9 and TRBJ1-1, with TRBD1 matching 9 bases. CDR1 is SEHNR, CDR2 FQNEAQ, per germline (reference sequence). The CDR3 covers 14 residues. V shed 5 bases, J shed 6 bases, and the junction held 7 bases outside the gene matches. CDR3 coding DNA: TGTGCCAGCAGCCAACAGGGGGCTTTTGCTGAAGCTTTCTTT. It specifies CASSQQGAFAEAFF.

This clone was seen more than once but under ten times. The chain carries TRBV4-1 and TRBJ1-1; TRBD1 is a possible D gene (6 bases). This CDR3 comprises 18 residues. Germline values: CDR1 MGHRA, CDR2 YSYEKL. Trimming pared 1 base from V and 0 bases from J, leaving 18 bases between. The CDR3 DNA sequence: TGCGCCAGCAGCCAAGGGATTAACAGGGCCGGGTTGAACACTGAAGCTTTCTTT. Its protein product is CASSQGINRAGLNTEAFF.

This clone was seen a few times. V usage is TRBV4-1 and J usage is TRBJ2-7, with 7 bases matching TRBD1. Germline trimming cut 0 bases from V and 5 bases from J; bases unmatched to any gene: 10. Germline lookup yields CDR1 MGHRA and CDR2 YSYEKL. This CDR3 has 16 residues. CDR3 region: CASSQEWTGTENEQYF. The CDR3 DNA reads TGCGCCAGCAGCCAAGAATGGACCGGGACAGAGAACGAGCAGTACTTC.

The chain joins TRBV25-1 to TRBJ1-6; TRBD1 agrees at 8 bases. The germline gives CDR1 MGHDK, CDR2 SYGVNS. This CDR3 region has 15 residues. Trimming took 3 bases from V and 5 from J; bases not matched to a gene: 3. CDR3 bases: TGTGCCAGCAGTGACAACAGGGGGGATAATTCACCCCTCCACTTT. This encodes CASSDNRGDNSPLHF.

This clone appeared a single time. This chain joins TRBV4-1 and TRBJ2-2; the D gene is possibly TRBD2 (7 bases). The CDR3 covers 17 residues. The germline CDR1 and CDR2 sequences are MGHRA and YSYEKL. Trimming shortened V by 1 base and J by 2 bases, and 14 bases separated the two germline ends. The CDR3 reads CASSQGLRGANTGELFF. The CDR3 region has the DNA TGCGCCAGCAGCCAAGGGCTCCGGGGGGCCAACACCGGGGAGCTGTTTTTT.

V is TRBV5-1 and J is TRBJ2-7; TRBD2 matches 10 bases. Germline CDR1 and CDR2: SGHRS and YFSETQ. V was clipped by 2 bases and J by 2 bases; unmatched bases: 1. This CDR3 is built from 14 residues. CDR3 in DNA: TGCGCCAGCAGCTTTAGCGGGGGGCCCTACGAGCAGTACTTC. Amino acid sequence: CASSFSGGPYEQYF.

Only a few counts were recorded for this clone. The V call is TRBV11-3, the J call TRBJ1-4, with D uncertain. The CDR3 is 13 amino acids. V lost 0 bases and J 6 bases, leaving 5 bases between the germline ends. Germline CDR1 and CDR2: SGHNT and YENEEA. This CDR3 reads CASSLELDEKLFF. Written as DNA, the CDR3 is TGTGCCAGCAGCTTAGAATTAGATGAAAAACTGTTTTTT.

The chain recombines TRBV5-5 with TRBJ2-3; 7 bases match TRBD2. The V and J ends lost 0 bases and 11 bases, in that order; junction bases with no gene match: 6. In germline, CDR1 is SGHKS, CDR2 YYEKEE (reference sequence). The CDR3 has 13 residues. CDR3 residues: CASSLEGRGRQYF. In nucleotides, the CDR3 is TGTGCCAGCAGCTTGGAGGGGCGGGGGAGGCAGTATTTT.